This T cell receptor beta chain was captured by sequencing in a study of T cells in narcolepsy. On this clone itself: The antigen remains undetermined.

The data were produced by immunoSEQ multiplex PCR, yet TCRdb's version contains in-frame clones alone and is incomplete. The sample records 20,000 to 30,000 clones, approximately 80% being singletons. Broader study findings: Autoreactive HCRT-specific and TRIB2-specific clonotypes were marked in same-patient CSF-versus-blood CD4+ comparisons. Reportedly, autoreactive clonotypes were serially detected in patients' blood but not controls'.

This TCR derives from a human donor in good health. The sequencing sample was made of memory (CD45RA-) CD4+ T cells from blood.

The CDR3: CASSLWTARNEQFF. The CDR3 bases are TGTGCCAGCAGCCTGTGGACAGCTCGCAATGAGCAGTTCTTC. The J gene is TRBJ2-1, the V gene TRBV7-2, with D possibly TRBD1 on 6 matching bases. The CDR3 has 14 residues. Germline CDR1 and CDR2: SGHTA and FQGNSA. Trimming left V 5 bases short and J 6 bases short, with 14 bases between.